A single sample is the source of the 32 T cell receptor beta chains below, sequenced in a study of T-cell reconstitution after alpha-beta-depleted transplantation in children. Unique molecular identifiers were built into the TCRbeta library. TCRdb ran MiXCR on the PCR reads and lists one entry per CDR3 protein. The data contain some 310,000 distinct CDR3 sequences, approximately 23% of them singletons. The sequences come from PBMCs, mostly from graft donor cells, collected 180 days after TCRalphabeta/CD19-depleted stem cell transplant. These TCRs come from a male patient between 5 and 17 years old who had a stem cell transplant for acute lymphoblastic leukemia, so the T cells may come from the graft donor.

V is TRBV18 and J is TRBJ2-1; TRBD2 matches 13 bases. V was pared by 4 bases and J by 8 bases, with 8 bases of the junction left unmatched. The CDR3 covers 16 residues. Germline CDR1 and CDR2: KGHSH and LQKENI. The CDR3 region has the DNA TGTGCCAGCTCACGGGATAGACTAGCGGGAGGCGATGAGCAGTTCTTC. Translating gives CASSRDRLAGGDEQFF. Looking up the rest from reference TRBV18 and TRBJ2-1 gives the full variable domain: NAGVMQNPRHLVRRRGQEARLRCSPMKGHSHVYWYRQLPEEGLKFMVYLQKENIIDESGMPKERFSAEFPKEGPSILRIQQVVRGDSAAYFCASSRDRLAGGDEQFFGPGTRLTVL.

This chain links TRBV21-1 with TRBJ2-7. TRBV21-1 is a recognized pseudogene. The length of the CDR3 is 14 residues. CDR3 sequence (DNA): TGTGCCAGCAGCAACCTTAATCGGGGTTACGAGCAGTACTTC. Residues: CASSNLNRGYEQYF.

This chain links TRBV18 with TRBJ2-7; 13 positions match TRBD2. This CDR3 has 16 amino acids. Germline V gene data show CDR1 as KGHSH and CDR2 as LQKENI. V lost 0 bases, J lost 4 bases, and 3 bases stayed unmatched. DNA of the CDR3: TGTGCCAGCTCACCACCGGGACTAGCGGGGATATACGAGCAGTACTTC. Protein: CASSPPGLAGIYEQYF. Together with reference TRBV18 and TRBJ2-7, the CDR3 gives the full variable domain: NAGVMQNPRHLVRRRGQEARLRCSPMKGHSHVYWYRQLPEEGLKFMVYLQKENIIDESGMPKERFSAEFPKEGPSILRIQQVVRGDSAAYFCASSPPGLAGIYEQYFGPGTRLTVT.

V usage is TRBV11-2 and J usage is TRBJ2-7; D possibly uses TRBD1 or TRBD2 (5 bases each). Trimming left V 5 bases short and J 3 bases short, with 26 bases between. This CDR3 is built from 18 residues. Germline V gives CDR1 SGHAT, CDR2 FQNNGV. The chain's CDR3 is CASSLVGIRDLTHYEQYF. The CDR3 DNA is TGTGCCAGCAGCCTGGTGGGGATCCGGGACCTCACTCACTACGAGCAGTACTTC. Filled out from reference TRBV11-2 and TRBJ2-7, the complete variable domain reads EAGVAQSPRYKIIEKRQSVAFWCNPISGHATLYWYQQILGQGPKLLIQFQNNGVVDDSQLPKDRFSAERLKGVDSTLKIQPAKLEDSAVYLCASSLVGIRDLTHYEQYFGPGTRLTVT.

This clonotype came up a few times. This chain uses TRBV20-1 with TRBJ2-3, with D perhaps matching TRBD2 (6 bases). Germline-derived CDR1 and CDR2 are DFQATT and SNEGSKA (reference sequence). V was cut by 3 bases and J by 4 bases, with 14 bases left in between. This CDR3 is 14 amino acids long. The CDR3 is CSASGSRRADTQYF. The CDR3 bases are TGCAGTGCTAGCGGGAGTAGGCGGGCAGATACGCAGTATTTT.

This clonotype was detected many times. V and J are TRBV5-1 and TRBJ2-1; perhaps TRBD1 as D (5 bases). Deletions cut 2 bases from V and 3 bases from J, with 12 bases between. This CDR3 has 15 residues. Germline V lookup: CDR1 SGHRS, CDR2 YFSETQ. DNA of the CDR3: TGCGCCAGCAGCTTTGGGGCAGAAATCTACAATGAGCAGTTCTTC. Amino acid sequence: CASSFGAEIYNEQFF.

A few counts support this clonotype. The rearrangement joins TRBV11-2 to TRBJ2-2; TRBD2 matches at 9 bases. The length of the CDR3 is 20 residues. Per the germline V gene, CDR1 is SGHAT and CDR2 is FQNNGV. Trimming cost V 7 bases and J 2 bases; bases outside gene matches: 20. For the CDR3, the DNA is TGTGCCAGCAAACCCTTTTACCCCTACATAGCGGGAGTAAACACCGGGGAGCTGTTTTTT. Translated: CASKPFYPYIAGVNTGELFF.

As for this clonotype: The junction differs from germline at one of its ends, possibly a read error. CDR3 nucleotide sequence: TGTGCCAGCAGCCTTAGCGGGAGAGTCGGAGAGCAGTACTTT. Protein sequence: CASSLSGRVGEQYF. The rearrangement joins TRBV7-3 to TRBJ2-7; 9 bases are shared with TRBD2. This CDR3 spans 14 amino acids. CDR1 and CDR2 from the germline V gene are SGHTA and FQGTGA.

The chain combines TRBV5-1 with TRBJ2-5; D remains unclear. Germline CDR1 is SGHRS and CDR2 is YFSETQ. The CDR3 totals 15 residues. V dropped 4 bases and J dropped 5 bases, with 18 bases sitting between them. Here the CDR3 DNA reads TGCGCCAGCAGCATCCAACTAATCAAGAGGGAGACCCAGTACTTC. Translating it yields CASSIQLIKRETQYF.

The chain joins TRBV7-9 to TRBJ2-5; tentatively, D is TRBD1 (6 bases). From germline, CDR1 is SEHNR and CDR2 FQNEAQ (reference sequence). V lost 4 bases and J 2 bases, leaving 14 bases between the germline ends. The CDR3 is made up of 15 amino acids. The CDR3 bases are TGTGCCAGCAGCTACCAAGGACAGTTACAAGAGACCCAGTACTTC. This translates into CASSYQGQLQETQYF.

The V gene is TRBV28, the J gene TRBJ2-1; TRBD2 matches 9 bases. The V segment lost 5 bases and the J segment 14 bases; nucleotides outside the gene matches: 10. The CDR3 length is 13 residues. Per germline, CDR1 MDHEN and CDR2 SYDVKM. CDR3 protein: CASSQWTSAVEFF. The CDR3 region has the DNA TGTGCCAGCAGTCAGTGGACTAGCGCTGTGGAGTTCTTC.

This clonotype was seen only a few times. This rearrangement joins TRBV7-9 to TRBJ2-3, with no clear D. V lost 5 bases and J lost 5, with 11 bases in between. This CDR3 spans 13 amino acids. Germline V gene lookup returns CDR1 SEHNR and CDR2 FQNEAQ (reference sequence). The DNA for the CDR3 is TGTGCCAGCAGCATCCTGTCGGGAGATACGCAGTATTTT. Translation gives CASSILSGDTQYF. The full variable domain, with the rest looked up from reference TRBV7-9 and TRBJ2-3, is DTGVSQNPRHKITKRGQNVTFRCDPISEHNRLYWYRQTLGQGPEFLTYFQNEAQLEKSRLLSDRFSAERPKGSFSTLEIQRTEQGDSAMYLCASSILSGDTQYFGPGTRLTVL.

A few counts support this clonotype. J is TRBJ1-5 and V is TRBV20-1; no definite D call. Between the trimmed V and J ends, which lost 3 bases and 7 bases, there was a span of 13 bases. The CDR3 runs to 13 residues. Germline CDR1 is DFQATT and CDR2 is SNEGSKA (reference sequence). CDR3 amino acids: CSASQTVGQPQHF. The CDR3 bases are TGCAGTGCTAGTCAAACAGTGGGACAGCCCCAGCATTTT.

For the CDR3, the DNA is TGCGCCAGCAGCTTGGAAGGGGTCCACACTTTCTTT. Its protein product is CASSLEGVHTFF. The V call is TRBV5-1, the J call TRBJ1-1, with TRBD1 as a possible D gene (5 bases). The germline gives CDR1 SGHRS, CDR2 YFSETQ. The CDR3 covers 12 residues. V shed 0 bases and J shed 12 bases, with 12 bases lying between them.

In this sample, this clonotype turned up many times. The chain uses TRBV6-1 and TRBJ2-1; D may be TRBD2 (6 bases). V lost 6 bases and J lost 11, with 20 bases in between. Germline V gene lookup returns CDR1 MNHNS and CDR2 SASEGT. CDR3 length equals 14 residues. The CDR3: CASSSPGAGLQQFF. CDR3 DNA sequence: TGTGCCAGCAGCTCGCCCGGAGCGGGTCTACAGCAGTTCTTC.

This clonotype has more than one count but fewer than ten. Here the CDR3 reads CSGVQGRGDTQYF. The CDR3 DNA is TGCAGTGGGGTACAGGGAAGAGGGGATACGCAGTATTTT. The genes are TRBV20-1 and TRBJ2-3, with D possibly TRBD1 on 6 matching bases. Trimming cost V 7 bases and J 6 bases, with 17 bases left between them. From germline, CDR1 is DFQATT and CDR2 SNEGSKA (reference sequence). CDR3 length equals 13 residues.

This clonotype turned up a few times. The V gene is TRBV10-3, the J gene TRBJ1-2, with a weak D call TRBD1 (6 bases). The V end was cut by 4 bases, the J end by 6 bases, with 15 bases between. The CDR3 has 14 residues. Germline CDR1 and CDR2: ENHRY and SYGVKD. CDR3 nucleotides: TGTGCCATCAGTGTATTACAGGGAGGGCATGGCTACACCTTC. Its translation is CAISVLQGGHGYTF.

With respect to this clonotype: A much larger clone sits a single nucleotide away, making a read error possible. The V and J genes are TRBV5-1 and TRBJ2-1; no clear D gene. CDR3 length equals 13 residues. V lost 0 bases and J lost 6, with 7 bases in between. Germline assignment: CDR1 SGHRS and CDR2 YFSETQ. The CDR3: CASSLGVSNEQFF. The CDR3 region has the DNA TGCGCCAGCAGCTTGGGAGTGTCCAATGAGCAGTTCTTC.

This clonotype has a handful of counts. This chain links TRBV3-1 with TRBJ2-1; 15 nucleotides match TRBD2. The germline V gene has CDR1 LGHDT and CDR2 YNNKEL (reference sequence). This CDR3 spans 14 amino acids. V shed 2 bases, J shed 15 bases, and the junction held 5 bases outside the gene matches. The CDR3 spells CASSQRTSGREPFF. The CDR3, as DNA: TGTGCCAGCAGCCAAAGGACTAGCGGGAGGGAACCGTTCTTC.

This chain joins TRBV5-1 and TRBJ2-4; TRBD2 aligns across 16 bases. V shed 3 bases, J shed 0 bases, and the junction held 9 bases outside the gene matches. CDR3 size: 20 residues. Germline-derived CDR1 and CDR2 are SGHRS and YFSETQ. The CDR3: CASSWLPGLAGGLAKNIQYF. Written as DNA, the CDR3 is TGCGCCAGCAGCTGGCTACCGGGACTAGCGGGAGGGCTAGCCAAAAACATTCAGTACTTC.

J is TRBJ2-1 and V is TRBV12-5; no clear D gene. CDR1 and CDR2 (germline): LGHNT, FRNRAP. The CDR3 runs to 13 residues. The V gene lost 0 bases and the J gene lost 8 bases, with 8 bases spanning the gap. CDR3 sequence reads: CASGLVRVYEQFF. Written as DNA, the CDR3 is TGTGCTAGTGGTTTGGTACGGGTGTATGAGCAGTTCTTC. Together with reference TRBV12-5 and TRBJ2-1, the CDR3 gives the full variable domain: DARVTQTPRHKVTEMGQEVTMRCQPILGHNTVFWYRQTMMQGLELLAYFRNRAPLDDSGMPKDRFSAEMPDATLATLKIQPSEPRDSAVYFCASGLVRVYEQFFGPGTRLTVL.

This clonotype was seen only a few times. The V gene is TRBV20-1, the J gene TRBJ1-2; D unclear. Trimming took off 5 bases at V and 3 bases at J, with 13 bases between the two ends. Germline V CDR1 and CDR2: DFQATT, SNEGSKA (reference sequence). The CDR3 is 13 amino acids. CDR3 in DNA: TGCAGTGCTGGCAAAGGCTTACACTATGGCTACACCTTC. Its protein is CSAGKGLHYGYTF.

This rearrangement joins TRBV27 to TRBJ1-2; possibly TRBD1 for D (5 bases). V lost 2 bases and J lost 4, with 8 bases in between. From germline, CDR1 is MNHEY and CDR2 SMNVEV (reference sequence). The CDR3 covers 13 residues. The chain's CDR3 is CASSLIGAYGYTF. CDR3 sequence (DNA): TGTGCCAGCAGTTTAATCGGGGCCTATGGCTACACCTTC.

In this sample, this clonotype turned up a few times. The chain combines TRBV15 with TRBJ2-1; D possibly matches TRBD1 or TRBD2 (5 bases each). Germline V gene sequence: CDR1 LNHNV, CDR2 YYDKDF (reference sequence). This CDR3 spans 16 amino acids. With 1 base removed from V and 2 bases from J, the gap between germline ends came to 12 bases. DNA of the CDR3: TGTGCCACCAGCAGAGTTGGGGGATCGCCCTACAATGAGCAGTTCTTC. Translating gives CATSRVGGSPYNEQFF.

The CDR3 protein is CASSVMGVEQFF. The DNA of the CDR3 is TGTGCCAGCTCAGTCATGGGCGTCGAGCAGTTCTTC. The chain uses TRBV18 and TRBJ2-1; D unresolved. The germline CDR1 and CDR2 sequences are KGHSH and LQKENI. V dropped 5 bases and J dropped 10 bases, with 12 bases sitting between them. The CDR3 is 12 amino acids.

In its sample, this clonotype was seen a few times. The rearrangement joins TRBV5-1 to TRBJ2-6; D is uncertain. Deletions cut 2 bases from V and 0 bases from J, with 6 bases between. Germline V CDR1 and CDR2: SGHRS, YFSETQ. The CDR3 covers 15 residues. CDR3 nucleotide sequence: TGCGCCAGCAGCTTAGGTCACTCTGGGGCCAACGTCCTGACTTTC. This sequence encodes CASSLGHSGANVLTF.

This clonotype occurred a few times. The rearrangement links TRBV13 to TRBJ2-7; 9 positions agree with TRBD1. The CDR3 totals 14 residues. V trimming: 3 bases; J trimming: 3 bases; junction bases outside the gene matches: 3. CDR1 is PRHDT and CDR2 is FYEKMQ in the germline V gene (reference sequence). CDR3 sequence (DNA): TGTGCCAGCAGCTTGGGGGACAGGGACTACGAGCAGTACTTC. Residues: CASSLGDRDYEQYF.

For the CDR3, the DNA is TGTGCCAGCAGCTTTTTGGGGACCTACGAGCAGTACTTC. The encoded protein is CASSFLGTYEQYF. This chain uses TRBV5-5 with TRBJ2-7; the D is unclear. The germline gives CDR1 SGHKS, CDR2 YYEKEE (reference sequence). This CDR3 comprises 13 residues. Trimming stripped 2 bases from V and 2 bases from J, with 8 bases between. The full variable domain, rest sourced from reference TRBV5-5 and TRBJ2-7, is DAGVTQSPTHLIKTRGQQVTLRCSPISGHKSVSWYQQVLGQGPQFIFQYYEKEERGRGNFPDRFSARQFPNYSSELNVNALLLGDSALYLCASSFLGTYEQYFGPGTRLTVT.

The table lists this clonotype with many counts. The chain employs TRBV12-3 or TRBV12-4 and TRBJ2-7; D is unclear. Trimming removed 4 bases at V and 0 bases at J, with 4 bases between. This CDR3 is built from 12 residues. DNA of the CDR3: TGTGCCAGCAGTTCCCTCTCCTACGAGCAGTACTTC. Encoded protein: CASSSLSYEQYF.

The rearrangement uses TRBV14 and TRBJ2-1, with D perhaps TRBD2 (5 bases). In germline, CDR1 is SGHDN, CDR2 FVKESK. This CDR3 is 22 amino acids long. Trimming took off 0 bases at V and 8 bases at J, with 35 bases between the two ends. Written as DNA, the CDR3 is TGTGCCAGCAGCCAAGAAAGGTTATTATGGGTTAGGCCCGGACGACACGGGGATGAGCAGTTCTTC. Translating it yields CASSQERLLWVRPGRHGDEQFF.

The rearrangement uses TRBV5-1 and TRBJ1-2; D might be TRBD1 (5 bases). The CDR3 totals 14 residues. Germline assignment: CDR1 SGHRS and CDR2 YFSETQ. The V end was cut by 3 bases, the J end by 4 bases, with 13 bases between. CDR3 region: CASSYRRDGYGYTF. The CDR3 DNA is TGCGCCAGCAGCTACCGCCGGGACGGCTATGGCTACACCTTC.

Remarks on this clonotype: Germline is not matched at one junction end, which may reflect a read error. The chain links TRBV7-2 to TRBJ2-3; unclear D gene. This CDR3 is 16 amino acids long. Germline V gene data show CDR1 as SGHTA and CDR2 as FQGNSA. The CDR3 coding sequence is TGTGCCAGCAGCTTAGGATCTGGGATCCGCACAGATACGCTGTATTTT. It yields the protein CASSLGSGIRTDTLYF.